A selection of T cell receptor beta chains follows, all from one sample in a study of OX40 agonist ivuxolimab in advanced cancers. Generated by immunoSEQ multiplex PCR, the TCRdb table keeps only in-frame clones and is missing some. The top ten hold over 0.15% of the sample, which has around 110,000 clones, roughly 95% seen once. Sequenced here: CD4+ or CD8+ T cells sorted from blood, sampled in a trial of the OX40 agonist ivuxolimab. These TCRs come from an adult with an advanced solid tumor such as melanoma, head and neck, liver or kidney cancer. The CDR3 runs from the conserved cysteine through the conserved F or W. The D gene is left open where the match is weak. Clone size, where shown, is once, few, many, or a class for clones that have expanded.

j_call | clone_size | d_call | v_call | cdr3_aa | cdr3_nt
TRBJ2-5 | NA | NA | TRBV29-1 | CSAWGAGQETQYF | TGCAGCGCGTGGGGGGCAGGACAAGAGACCCAGTACTTC
TRBJ2-1 | NA | NA | TRBV28 | CASSLADGSSYNEQFF | TGTGCCAGCAGCCTCGCGGACGGTAGCTCCTACAATGAGCAGTTCTTC
TRBJ2-1 | NA | TRBD2 | TRBV6-5 | CASSYERTSGQDEQFF | TGTGCCAGCAGTTACGAGAGGACTAGCGGTCAGGATGAGCAGTTCTTC
TRBJ2-1 | NA | TRBD2 | TRBV7-3 | CASSPEGTSGSNEQFF | TGTGCCAGCAGCCCGGAGGGGACTAGCGGATCCAATGAGCAGTTCTTC
TRBJ2-5 | NA | NA | TRBV6-5 | CASSYGLNQETQYF | TGTGCCAGCAGTTACGGGCTGAACCAAGAGACCCAGTACTTC
TRBJ2-2 | NA | NA | TRBV19 | CASSIGRLNTGELFF | TGTGCCAGTAGTATCGGAAGGTTGAACACCGGGGAGCTGTTTTTT
TRBJ2-1 | few | NA | TRBV11-1 | CASSRNQEFLWSDFNEQFF | TGTGCCAGCAGCCGTAATCAAGAATTCCTATGGTCCGATTTCAATGAGCAGTTCTTC
TRBJ2-1 | NA | NA | TRBV5-1 | CASSSDGNEQFF | TGCGCCAGCAGCTCGGACGGGAATGAGCAGTTCTTC
TRBJ2-1 | NA | TRBD1 | TRBV7-9 | CASSPSQADRYNEQFF | TGTGCCAGCAGCCCATCACAGGCGGACAGGTACAATGAGCAGTTCTTC
TRBJ2-1 | NA | NA | TRBV7-2 | CASSPHVRGSYNEQFF | TGTGCCAGCAGCCCCCATGTTCGAGGGTCCTACAATGAGCAGTTCTTC
TRBJ2-2 | NA | TRBD2 | TRBV5-1 | CASSNSGDSTGELFF | TGCGCCAGCAGTAACAGCGGGGATTCCACCGGGGAGCTGTTTTTT
TRBJ2-5 | NA | NA | TRBV2 | CASSEVRSFQETQYF | TGTGCCAGCAGTGAAGTAAGGTCTTTCCAAGAGACCCAGTACTTC
TRBJ1-2 | once | NA | TRBV15 | CATSRTNYGYTF | TGTGCCACCAGCAGAACTAACTATGGCTACACCTTC
TRBJ2-3 | NA | TRBD2 | TRBV5-4 | CASSLRLAGPSTDTQYF | TGTGCCAGCAGCTTAAGACTAGCGGGGCCTAGCACAGATACGCAGTATTTT
TRBJ1-1 | NA | TRBD1 | TRBV5-4 | CASSSIDRVTEAFF | TGTGCCAGCAGCTCGATCGACAGGGTCACTGAAGCTTTCTTT
TRBJ2-6 | once | NA | TRBV6-4 | CASSVGSAGANVLTF | TGTGCCAGCAGTGTCGGCTCGGCTGGGGCCAACGTCCTGACTTTC
TRBJ1-1 | NA | TRBD1 | TRBV27 | CASMSGQGVEAFF | TGTGCCAGCATGTCGGGACAGGGAGTGGAAGCTTTCTTT
TRBJ1-3 | NA | NA | TRBV11-2 | CASSLRESGNTIYF | TGTGCCAGCAGCCTAAGGGAATCTGGAAACACCATATATTTT
TRBJ1-5 | NA | NA | TRBV19 | CASRGKGTNQPQHF | TGTGCCAGTAGGGGGAAGGGGACGAATCAGCCCCAGCATTTT
TRBJ2-5 | NA | TRBD2 | TRBV18 | CASSPGLAETQYF | TGTGCCAGCTCCCCGGGACTAGCAGAGACCCAGTACTTC
TRBJ1-3 | NA | NA | TRBV6-1 | CASSDHSSSGNTIYF | TGTGCCAGCAGTGACCACAGCTCCTCTGGAAACACCATATATTTT
TRBJ2-5 | NA | NA | TRBV21-1 | CASSAERVAGKFIYGQYF | TGTGCCAGCAGCGCAGAAAGGGTAGCGGGGAAATTTATCTATGGCCAGTACTTC
TRBJ2-7 | once | TRBD2 | TRBV5-1 | CASSRGGARDYSYEQYF | TGCGCCAGCAGCCGTGGCGGAGCCCGGGACTATTCCTACGAGCAGTACTTC
TRBJ1-1 | NA | TRBD1 | TRBV18 | CASSPRGQGILWNTEAFF | TGTGCCAGCTCACCACGGGGACAGGGGATTTTATGGAACACTGAAGCTTTCTTT
TRBJ2-1 | NA | NA | TRBV28 | CASRGSSYNEQFF | TGTGCCAGCAGAGGCAGCTCCTACAATGAGCAGTTCTTC
TRBJ2-1 | NA | TRBD2 | TRBV7-2 | CASSLVKGTSGRRSEQFF | TGTGCCAGCAGCTTAGTGAAGGGGACTAGCGGGAGAAGGAGTGAGCAGTTCTTC
TRBJ1-1 | once | TRBD1 | TRBV5-1 | CASSLGTEEAFF | TGCGCCAGCAGCCTCGGGACAGAAGAAGCTTTCTTT
TRBJ1-1 | NA | NA | TRBV5-6 | CASSEDTRATEAFF | TGTGCCAGCAGCGAGGACACTCGGGCCACTGAAGCTTTCTTT
TRBJ2-2 | NA | NA | TRBV5-1 | CASSQEPNTGELFF | TGCGCCAGCAGCCAAGAACCGAACACCGGGGAGCTGTTTTTT
TRBJ1-1 | once | NA | TRBV6-6 | CASSHRVVSENTEAFF | TGTGCCAGCAGCCACCGGGTGGTGTCCGAGAACACTGAAGCTTTCTTT
TRBJ1-4 | NA | NA | TRBV18 | CASSSTGGTRSMVLFF | TGTGCCAGCTCTTCGACGGGGGGGACCCGGTCGATGGTACTGTTTTTT
TRBJ1-1 | NA | NA | TRBV6-1 | CASSEFLQNTEAFF | TGTGCCAGCAGTGAATTCTTGCAGAACACTGAAGCTTTCTTT
TRBJ1-2 | NA | NA | TRBV6-5 | CASSERDYGYTF | TGTGCCAGCAGTGAACGGGACTATGGCTACACCTTC
TRBJ2-3 | NA | NA | TRBV7-3 | CASSRTLTDTQYF | TGTGCCAGCAGCCGGACCCTCACAGATACGCAGTATTTT
TRBJ2-7 | once | NA | TRBV5-4 | CASSLSGLTYEQYF | TGTGCCAGCAGCTTATCGGGACTTACCTACGAGCAGTACTTC
TRBJ2-5 | NA | NA | TRBV5-1 | CASSHLGLQETQYF | TGCGCCAGCAGCCACTTAGGACTGCAAGAGACCCAGTACTTC
TRBJ1-5 | NA | TRBD1 | TRBV7-8 | CASSWDRDSNQPQHF | TGTGCCAGCAGCTGGGACAGGGACAGCAATCAGCCCCAGCATTTT
TRBJ1-2 | NA | NA | TRBV5-5 | CASSLRPGLYGYTF | TGTGCCAGCAGCCTCCGACCAGGGCTCTATGGCTACACCTTC
TRBJ2-1 | NA | NA | TRBV19 | CASSYSGTPYNEQFF | TGTGCCAGTAGTTACAGCGGAACGCCCTACAATGAGCAGTTCTTC
TRBJ1-2 | NA | NA | TRBV6-5 | CASSYSISGNGYTF | TGTGCCAGCAGTTACTCGATCTCAGGGAACGGCTACACCTTC
TRBJ1-1 | NA | NA | TRBV18 | CASSPRQLNTEAFF | TGTGCCAGCTCACCTAGACAGTTGAACACTGAAGCTTTCTTT
TRBJ1-5 | NA | NA | TRBV5-1 | CASPRPQHF | TGCGCCAGCCCGAGGCCCCAGCATTTT
TRBJ1-1 | once | TRBD1 | TRBV10-3 | CAIRTGSVGTEAFF | TGTGCCATCAGGACAGGGTCGGTGGGCACTGAAGCTTTCTTT
TRBJ1-5 | NA | NA | TRBV30 | CALRAGGNQPQHF | TGTGCCTTAAGGGCAGGGGGCAATCAGCCCCAGCATTTT
TRBJ2-2 | NA | NA | TRBV5-8 | CASSLVVGAYTGELFF | TGTGCCAGCAGCTTGGTCGTAGGGGCCTACACCGGGGAGCTGTTTTTT
TRBJ1-6 | NA | NA | TRBV5-1 | CASSRRSSYNSPLHF | TGCGCCAGCAGCAGAAGGAGCTCCTATAATTCACCCCTCCACTTT
TRBJ2-2 | NA | TRBD1 | TRBV19 | CASSPRQGGNTGELFF | TGTGCCAGTAGTCCGAGACAGGGGGGGAACACCGGGGAGCTGTTTTTT
TRBJ2-5 | NA | TRBD2 | TRBV7-7 | CASSSSVAGGRATQYF | TGTGCCAGCAGCTCATCGGTAGCGGGGGGGCGGGCGACCCAGTACTTC